Listed below are T cell receptor beta chains from one sample, sequenced in a study of neurological immune-mediated disorders. One entry per CDR3 protein, called by TCRdb with MiXCR from the 5' RACE reads. The sample has 84,000 or so distinct CDR3 sequences, approximately 4.3% seen once. Sequenced input: PBMCs. The receptors derive from a woman aged 55-69 years with multiple sclerosis. Both conserved end residues are part of each CDR3. The D gene is left open where the match is weak. Clone size appears in some rows only: once, few, many, or a class for an expanded clone.

DNA,CDR3,D,V,size,J
TGTGCCACCTCGGAGGGCAACTATGGCTACACCTTC,CATSEGNYGYTF,NA,TRBV24-1,many,TRBJ1-2
TGCAGCGTCGACAGGGCCAGCACAGATACGCAGTATTTT,CSVDRASTDTQYF,TRBD1,TRBV29-1,many,TRBJ2-3
TGCGCCAGCAGCCCGTGGACAGCTTATGGAGGGGAGCTGTTTTTT,CASSPWTAYGGELFF,NA,TRBV4-1,many,TRBJ2-2
TGCAGTGCCGCCGGCGGACAGGACAATCAGCCCCAGCATTTT,CSAAGGQDNQPQHF,TRBD1,TRBV20-1,many,TRBJ1-5
TGCGCCAGCAGCCCTAGGGGTAGCGGGGGCCCAGATACGCAGTATTTT,CASSPRGSGGPDTQYF,TRBD2,TRBV5-1,many,TRBJ2-3
TGTGCCAGCTCACCGAAGGGCTCGAACACTGAAGCTTTCTTT,CASSPKGSNTEAFF,NA,TRBV18,many,TRBJ1-1
TGTGCCAGCAGCCAACCAAACATGAACACTGAAGCTTTCTTT,CASSQPNMNTEAFF,NA,TRBV3-1,few,TRBJ1-1
TGTGCCAGCAGAGGACAGGGATCAGGAAACACCATATATTTT,CASRGQGSGNTIYF,TRBD1,TRBV6-5,many,TRBJ1-3
TGCAGTGCTAGACAAGACAGGGGCAATCAGCCCCAGCATTTT,CSARQDRGNQPQHF,TRBD1,TRBV20-1,many,TRBJ1-5
TGTGCCAGCAGCTTAGGGGACAGGGGACCACGAAGCAATCAGCCCCAGCATTTT,CASSLGDRGPRSNQPQHF,TRBD1,TRBV7-2,NA,TRBJ1-5
TGTGCCAGCAGCTTAAGCCCGTCGGGTGAGAGCTACACCTTC,CASSLSPSGESYTF,NA,TRBV7-9,many,TRBJ1-2
TGTGCCAGCACCCCTCCCAGAGGGCTGGGTGAGCAGTACTTC,CASTPPRGLGEQYF,NA,TRBV6-5,many,TRBJ2-7
TGTGCCAGTACCCTGGACAGAAACACCGGGGAGCTGTTTTTT,CASTLDRNTGELFF,NA,TRBV19,many,TRBJ2-2
TGCACTATGGTCCGGTCGCGCGCAGATACGCAGTATTTT,CTMVRSRADTQYF,NA,TRBV20-1,many,TRBJ2-3
TGCGCCAGCAGCTTGGGGGACTTATGGGAGACCCAGTACTTC,CASSLGDLWETQYF,NA,TRBV5-1,many,TRBJ2-5